The clone carrying this T cell receptor beta chain was picked up many times. Its target is unknown. This sample is drawn from a study of T cell repertoires in cytomegalovirus infection. Study at large: As its CMV epitopes, the study selected recently identified HLA-C-restricted and well-studied HLA-B-restricted targets. Both a matching HLA type and CMV infection were indicated by public TCR beta signatures.

Each CDR3 protein is one row after TCRdb ran MiXCR on the reads. The repertoire holds some 99,000 distinct CDR3 sequences, with around 30% as singletons. CDR3 size: 14 residues. V lost 4 bases, J lost 0 bases, and 1 base stayed unmatched. From germline, CDR1 is SGHVS and CDR2 FQNEAQ. Sequences were derived from CD8+ T cells from cultured PBMCs, sampled from culture after CMV antigen stimulation. The source of this sequence is a human donor in good health (CMV status not recorded). Some clones in this sample may be carry-over from other donors' samples. The J gene is TRBJ2-5, the V gene TRBV7-8; 8 nucleotides align to TRBD1. CDR3 loop: CASSWTGNQETQYF. The DNA of the CDR3 is TGTGCCAGCAGCTGGACAGGGAACCAAGAGACCCAGTACTTC. The complete variable domain, with remaining parts taken from reference TRBV7-8 and TRBJ2-5, reads GAGVSQSPRYKVAKRGQDVALRCDPISGHVSLFWYQQALGQGPEFLTYFQNEAQLDKSGLPSDRFFAERPEGSVSTLKIQRTQQEDSAVYLCASSWTGNQETQYFGPGTRLLVL.